The T cell receptor (beta chain) described here comes from a study of cytomegalovirus exposure and HLA in healthy donors. CDR3 length: 16 residues. The germline gives CDR1 MDHEN, CDR2 SYDVKM. The V end lost 1 base, the J end lost 8 bases, and 20 bases lay between the germline ends. The PCR used 60 Vbeta and 13 Jbeta primers. The table came from immunoSEQ multiplex PCR; TCRdb's copy has only in-frame clones and leaves some out. Among about 150,000 clones listed, approximately 80% were seen once. The sample consisted of PBMCs. This chain joins TRBV28 and TRBJ1-2; D is unclear. The sequence was obtained from a male donor in good health and CMV-seronegative. CDR3: CASSLSGEGFTLGYTF. The DNA of the CDR3 is TGTGCCAGCAGTTTATCCGGGGAAGGGTTTACTTTGGGCTACACCTTC.